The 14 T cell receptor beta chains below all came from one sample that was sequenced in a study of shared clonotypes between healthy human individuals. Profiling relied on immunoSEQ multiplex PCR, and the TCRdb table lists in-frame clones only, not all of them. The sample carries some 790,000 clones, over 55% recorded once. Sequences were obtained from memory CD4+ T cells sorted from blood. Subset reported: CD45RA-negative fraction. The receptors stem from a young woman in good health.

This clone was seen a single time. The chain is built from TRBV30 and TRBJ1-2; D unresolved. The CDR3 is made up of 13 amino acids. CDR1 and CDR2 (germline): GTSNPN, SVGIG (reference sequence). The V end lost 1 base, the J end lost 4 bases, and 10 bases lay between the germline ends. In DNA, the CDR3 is TGTGCCTGGAGTGGGGAAGGACCCTATGGCTACACCTTC. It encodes CAWSGEGPYGYTF.

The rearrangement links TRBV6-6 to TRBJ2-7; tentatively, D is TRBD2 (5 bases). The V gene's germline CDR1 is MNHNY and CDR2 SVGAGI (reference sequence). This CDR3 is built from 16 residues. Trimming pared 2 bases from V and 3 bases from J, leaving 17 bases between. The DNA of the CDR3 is TGTGCCAGCAGTTACCGAGGGTCCGGCCGTTACTACGAGCAGTACTTC. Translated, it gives CASSYRGSGRYYEQYF.

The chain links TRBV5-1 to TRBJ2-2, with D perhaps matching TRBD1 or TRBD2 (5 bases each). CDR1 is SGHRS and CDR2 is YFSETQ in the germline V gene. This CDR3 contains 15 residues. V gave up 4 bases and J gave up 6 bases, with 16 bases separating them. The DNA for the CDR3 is TGCGCCAGCAGCCCCGGGACCATAGTCCCCGGGGAGCTGTTTTTT. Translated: CASSPGTIVPGELFF.

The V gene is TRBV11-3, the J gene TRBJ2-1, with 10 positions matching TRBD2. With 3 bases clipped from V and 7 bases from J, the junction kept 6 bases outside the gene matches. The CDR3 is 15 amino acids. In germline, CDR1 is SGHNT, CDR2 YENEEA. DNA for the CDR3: TGTGCCAGCAGCTTCAGCGGGAGGGCCCCAAATGAGCAGTTCTTC. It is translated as CASSFSGRAPNEQFF.

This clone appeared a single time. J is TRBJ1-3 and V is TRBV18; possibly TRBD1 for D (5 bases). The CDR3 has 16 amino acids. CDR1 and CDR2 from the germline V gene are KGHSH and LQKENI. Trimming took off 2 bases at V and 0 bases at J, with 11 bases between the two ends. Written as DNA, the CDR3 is TGTGCCAGCTCACCATTGGACACCAACTCTGGAAACACCATATATTTT. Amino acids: CASSPLDTNSGNTIYF. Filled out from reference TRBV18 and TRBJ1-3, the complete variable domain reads NAGVMQNPRHLVRRRGQEARLRCSPMKGHSHVYWYRQLPEEGLKFMVYLQKENIIDESGMPKERFSAEFPKEGPSILRIQQVVRGDSAAYFCASSPLDTNSGNTIYFGEGSWLTVV.

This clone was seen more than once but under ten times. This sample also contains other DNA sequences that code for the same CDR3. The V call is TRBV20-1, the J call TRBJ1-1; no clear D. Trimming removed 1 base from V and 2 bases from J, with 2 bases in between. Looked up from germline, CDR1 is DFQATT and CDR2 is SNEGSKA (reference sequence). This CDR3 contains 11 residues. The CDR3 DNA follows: TGCAGTGCTAGAGGAAACACTGAAGCTTTCTTT. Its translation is CSARGNTEAFF.

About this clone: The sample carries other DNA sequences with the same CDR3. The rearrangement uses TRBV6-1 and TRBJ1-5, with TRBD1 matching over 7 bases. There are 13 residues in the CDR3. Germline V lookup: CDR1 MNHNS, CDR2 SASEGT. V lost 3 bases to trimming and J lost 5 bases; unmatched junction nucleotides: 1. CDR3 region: CASSEQGDQPQHF. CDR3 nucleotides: TGTGCCAGCAGTGAGCAGGGGGATCAGCCCCAGCATTTT.

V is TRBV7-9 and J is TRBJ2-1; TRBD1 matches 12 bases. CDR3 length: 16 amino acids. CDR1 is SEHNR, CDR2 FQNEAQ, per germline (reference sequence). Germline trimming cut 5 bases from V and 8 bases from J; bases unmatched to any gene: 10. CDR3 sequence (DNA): TGTGCCAGCAGCCTACCCCCGGGACAGGGGGCTTATGAGCAGTTCTTC. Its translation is CASSLPPGQGAYEQFF.

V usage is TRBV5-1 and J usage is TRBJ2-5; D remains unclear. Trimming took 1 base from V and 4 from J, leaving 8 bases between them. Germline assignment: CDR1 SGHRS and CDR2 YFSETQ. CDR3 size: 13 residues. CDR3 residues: CASSLSFGETQYF. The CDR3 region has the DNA TGCGCCAGCAGCTTGTCCTTTGGAGAGACCCAGTACTTC. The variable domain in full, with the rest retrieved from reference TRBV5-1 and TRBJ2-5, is KAGVTQTPRYLIKTRGQQVTLSCSPISGHRSVSWYQQTPGQGLQFLFEYFSETQRNKGNFPGRFSGRQFSNSRSEMNVSTLELGDSALYLCASSLSFGETQYFGPGTRLLVL.

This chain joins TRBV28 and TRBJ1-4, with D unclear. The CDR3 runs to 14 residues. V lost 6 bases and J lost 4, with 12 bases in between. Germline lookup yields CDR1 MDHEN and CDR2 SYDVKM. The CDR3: CASSLNPYNEKLFF. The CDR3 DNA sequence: TGTGCCAGCAGCCTCAACCCTTATAATGAAAAACTGTTTTTT.

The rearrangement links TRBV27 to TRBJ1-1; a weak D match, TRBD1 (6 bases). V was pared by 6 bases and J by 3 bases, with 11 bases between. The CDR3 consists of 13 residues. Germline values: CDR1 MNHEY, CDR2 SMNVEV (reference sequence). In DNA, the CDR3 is TGTGCCAGCAGGCGACAGGATTACACTGAAGCTTTCTTT. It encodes CASRRQDYTEAFF.

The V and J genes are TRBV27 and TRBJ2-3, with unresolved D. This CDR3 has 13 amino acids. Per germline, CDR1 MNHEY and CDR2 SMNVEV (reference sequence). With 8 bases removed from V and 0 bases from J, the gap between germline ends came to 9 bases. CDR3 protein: CASCAASTDTQYF. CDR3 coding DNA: TGTGCCAGCTGTGCAGCAAGCACAGATACGCAGTATTTT.

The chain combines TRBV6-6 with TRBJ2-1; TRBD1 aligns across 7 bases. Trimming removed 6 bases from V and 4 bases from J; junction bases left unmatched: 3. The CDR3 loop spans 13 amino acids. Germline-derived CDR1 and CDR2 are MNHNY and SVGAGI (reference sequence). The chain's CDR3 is CASSKQGYNEQFF. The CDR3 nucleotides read TGTGCCAGCAGCAAACAGGGGTACAATGAGCAGTTCTTC.

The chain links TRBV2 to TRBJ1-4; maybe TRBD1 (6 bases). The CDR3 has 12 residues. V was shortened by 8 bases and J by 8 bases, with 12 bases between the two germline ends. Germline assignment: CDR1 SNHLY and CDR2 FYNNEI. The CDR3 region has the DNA TGTGCCAGCCGCCGGGACACAGAAAAACTGTTTTTT. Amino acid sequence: CASRRDTEKLFF. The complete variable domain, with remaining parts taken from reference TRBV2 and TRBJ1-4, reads EPEVTQTPSHQVTQMGQEVILRCVPISNHLYFYWYRQILGQKVEFLVSFYNNEISEKSEIFDDQFSVERPDGSNFTLKIRSTKLEDSAMYFCASRRDTEKLFFGSGTQLSVL.